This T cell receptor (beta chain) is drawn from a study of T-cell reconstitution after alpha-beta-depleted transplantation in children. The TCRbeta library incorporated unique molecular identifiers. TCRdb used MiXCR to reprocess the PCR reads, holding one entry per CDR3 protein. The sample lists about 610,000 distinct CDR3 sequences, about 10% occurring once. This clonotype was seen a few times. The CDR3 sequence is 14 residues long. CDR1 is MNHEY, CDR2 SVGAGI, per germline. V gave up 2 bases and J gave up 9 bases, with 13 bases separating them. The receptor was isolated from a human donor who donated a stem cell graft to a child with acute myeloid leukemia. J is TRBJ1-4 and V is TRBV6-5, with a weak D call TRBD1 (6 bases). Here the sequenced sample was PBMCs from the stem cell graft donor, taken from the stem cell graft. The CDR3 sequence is CASSYTPGQKKLFF. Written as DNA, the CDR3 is TGTGCCAGCAGTTACACGCCGGGACAAAAAAAACTGTTTTTT.